One and the same sample provided the 27 T cell receptor beta chains below, sequenced in a study of blood T cell repertoires in COVID-19. Assay used: immunoSEQ multiplex PCR; TCRdb lists only in-frame clones, some missing. The profile shows more than 200,000 clones, approximately 90% of them singletons. The sequencing sample was made of PBMCs or T cells enriched from blood (not recorded which). The receptors were sampled from a young woman who had recovered from COVID-19.

The chain recombines TRBV28 with TRBJ1-2; TRBD1 matches 8 bases. V lost 5 bases, J lost 3 bases, and 11 bases stayed unmatched. Germline V gene sequence: CDR1 MDHEN, CDR2 SYDVKM. CDR3 size: 16 residues. CDR3: CASSRLSDRDYYGYTF. As DNA, the CDR3 is TGTGCCAGCAGTCGTCTGTCGGACAGGGATTACTATGGCTACACCTTC.

The V gene is TRBV9, the J gene TRBJ1-2; unclear D gene. Germline-derived CDR1 and CDR2 are SGDLS and YYNGEE. This CDR3 spans 16 amino acids. V gave up 0 bases and J gave up 8 bases, with 20 bases separating them. The CDR3 reads CASSVARPGGIEGYTF. The CDR3 DNA reads TGTGCCAGCAGCGTAGCGAGACCGGGAGGCATAGAAGGCTACACCTTC.

For this clone: Germline and junction disagree at one end, which may indicate a read error. The genes are TRBV6-4 and TRBJ2-2; D remains unclear. CDR1 and CDR2 (germline): MRHNA, SNTAGT. The CDR3 is 16 amino acids. Here the CDR3 reads CTLVGARRANTGELFF. The CDR3 bases are TGCACTCTTGTGGGCGCCAGACGAGCGAACACCGGGGAGCTGTTTTTT.

The chain joins TRBV3-1 (or the pseudogene TRBV3-2) to TRBJ1-5; D unclear. This CDR3 comprises 14 residues. Germline CDR1 and CDR2: LGHDT and YNNKEL (reference sequence). Trimming shortened V by 0 bases and J by 4 bases, and 7 bases separated the two germline ends. CDR3 region: CASSQDGRNQPQHF. The DNA for the CDR3 is TGTGCCAGCAGCCAAGATGGGCGAAATCAGCCCCAGCATTTT.

The J gene is TRBJ2-7, the V gene TRBV19; D is uncertain. This CDR3 region has 11 residues. Germline CDR1 LNHDA, CDR2 SQIVND (reference sequence). V was clipped by 5 bases and J by 3 bases, with 5 bases between them. In nucleotides, the CDR3 is TGTGCCAGTAGTTCAGGCTACGAGCAGTACTTC. This translates into CASSSGYEQYF.

The J gene is TRBJ2-1, the V gene TRBV6-2 or TRBV6-3; D ambiguous. The germline V and J ends were trimmed by 2 bases and 6 bases, with 11 bases remaining between them. Germline CDR1 reads MNHEY; CDR2 reads SVGEGT. CDR3 size: 14 residues. The chain's CDR3 is CASSYGFGGNEQFF. CDR3 DNA sequence: TGTGCCAGCAGTTACGGGTTCGGCGGCAATGAGCAGTTCTTC.

This chain uses TRBV14 with TRBJ2-1, with TRBD1 matching over 8 bases. The CDR3 covers 20 residues. The germline V gene encodes CDR1 SGHDN and CDR2 FVKESK. V lost 4 bases, J lost 3 bases, and 20 bases stayed unmatched. The CDR3 nucleotides are TGTGCCAGCAGCCTCATAATCAGGTGTGGCGGACAGGGAATCTACAATGAGCAGTTCTTC. This sequence encodes CASSLIIRCGGQGIYNEQFF.

This chain joins TRBV19 and TRBJ1-4; the D is unclear. The CDR3 spans 14 residues. Trimming cost V 0 bases and J 8 bases, with 10 bases left between them. Germline CDR1 LNHDA, CDR2 SQIVND (reference sequence). CDR3 coding DNA: TGTGCCAGTAGTATAGAGGCGGAGGGAGAAAAACTGTTTTTT. This gives the protein CASSIEAEGEKLFF.

The V gene is TRBV7-9, the J gene TRBJ1-4, with 7 positions matching TRBD1. After removal of 4 bases from V and 4 bases from J, the junction contained 6 bases not matched to a gene. Germline CDR1 is SEHNR and CDR2 is FQNEAQ (reference sequence). The CDR3 has 15 amino acids. The CDR3 DNA reads TGTGCCAGCAGCTCTTATGGGGACAGTAATGAAAAACTGTTTTTT. Translating it yields CASSSYGDSNEKLFF.

This clone was seen only a few times. CDR3 DNA sequence: TGTGCCAGCAGTTTGGGTGTCTCAGGGCTGTACTCCTACGAGCAGTACTTC. Encoded protein: CASSLGVSGLYSYEQYF. The chain is built from TRBV28 and TRBJ2-7; perhaps TRBD1 as D (5 bases). The CDR3 extends over 17 amino acids. V lost 3 bases and J lost 0, with 18 bases in between. Germline V gene lookup returns CDR1 MDHEN and CDR2 SYDVKM.

The chain employs TRBV6-5 and TRBJ1-5; D gene unclear. The CDR3 loop spans 15 amino acids. V gave up 4 bases and J gave up 3 bases, with 13 bases separating them. Germline V gene lookup returns CDR1 MNHEY and CDR2 SVGAGI. This CDR3 reads CASSFNRGANQPQHF. The CDR3 DNA follows: TGTGCCAGCAGTTTCAACCGGGGAGCCAATCAGCCCCAGCATTTT.

The chain recombines TRBV24-1 with TRBJ2-2, with 8 nucleotides matching TRBD2. V shed 3 bases and J 0 bases; nucleotides not matched to a gene: 11. Germline V gene lookup returns CDR1 KGHDR and CDR2 SFDVKD. This CDR3 has 19 residues. CDR3 loop: CATSDLGASGRPNTGELFF. As DNA, the CDR3 is TGTGCCACCAGTGATCTCGGAGCTAGCGGGCGCCCGAACACCGGGGAGCTGTTTTTT.

The CDR3 coding sequence is TGTGCCATCAGTGAGACGACAGACAGGGTTCGGACCGGGGAGCTGTTTTTT. Amino acids: CAISETTDRVRTGELFF. The gene calls are TRBV10-3 and TRBJ2-2, with 7 positions matching TRBD1. There are 17 residues in the CDR3. V lost 2 bases, J lost 5 bases, and 11 bases stayed unmatched. Germline CDR1 ENHRY, CDR2 SYGVKD.

DNA for the CDR3: TGTGCCAGCTCACCACAATTAGGGAGAAAGACTTTCTACGAGCAGTACTTC. Amino acid sequence: CASSPQLGRKTFYEQYF. The V call is TRBV18, the J call TRBJ2-7, with D possibly matching TRBD2 (5 bases). The CDR3 runs 17 residues. V was pared by 1 base and J by 3 bases, with 19 bases between. Germline CDR1 reads KGHSH; CDR2 reads LQKENI.

The rearrangement links TRBV30 to TRBJ2-7, with 9 bases that match TRBD1. The CDR3 is 13 amino acids. Germline-derived CDR1 and CDR2 are GTSNPN and SVGIG (reference sequence). V lost 2 bases, J lost 9 bases, and 8 bases stayed unmatched. The CDR3 region is CAWSTGQGVRQYF. CDR3 nucleotide sequence: TGTGCCTGGAGTACGGGACAGGGAGTTCGGCAGTACTTC. The complete variable domain, with remaining parts taken from reference TRBV30 and TRBJ2-7, reads SQTIHQWPATLVQPVGSPLSLECTVEGTSNPNLYWYRQAAGRGLQLLFYSVGIGQISSEVPQNLSASRPQDRQFILSSKKLLLSDSGFYLCAWSTGQGVRQYFGPGTRLTVT.

DNA for the CDR3: TGTGCCATCAGTGAGGCAGGGGGCGAGGCTGAAGCTTTCTTT. Translated, it gives CAISEAGGEAEAFF. The gene calls are TRBV10-3 and TRBJ1-1; the match to TRBD1 covers 8 bases. Trimming cost V 2 bases and J 6 bases; bases outside gene matches: 5. This CDR3 is built from 14 residues. Germline V lookup: CDR1 ENHRY, CDR2 SYGVKD.

This chain links TRBV19 with TRBJ2-1; 8 bases are shared with TRBD2. This CDR3 is built from 14 residues. Germline CDR1 reads LNHDA; CDR2 reads SQIVND (reference sequence). Germline trimming cut 5 bases from V and 7 bases from J; bases unmatched to any gene: 7. This CDR3 reads CASSLTGLGNEQFF. CDR3 nucleotides: TGTGCCAGTAGTCTGACGGGACTAGGAAATGAGCAGTTCTTC. Combining the CDR3 with reference TRBV19 and TRBJ2-1 gives the whole variable domain DGGITQSPKYLFRKEGQNVTLSCEQNLNHDAMYWYRQDPGQGLRLIYYSQIVNDFQKGDIAEGYSVSREKKESFPLTVTSAQKNPTAFYLCASSLTGLGNEQFFGPGTRLTVL.

The CDR3 spells CASSWNQGAMDGYTF. CDR3 sequence (DNA): TGCGCCAGCAGCTGGAATCAGGGGGCTATGGATGGCTACACCTTC. This chain connects TRBV5-1 to TRBJ1-2, with TRBD1 matching over 8 bases. The CDR3 runs to 15 residues. V was pared by 3 bases and J by 6 bases, with 10 bases of the junction left unmatched. Germline CDR1 reads SGHRS; CDR2 reads YFSETQ. The full variable domain, in which reference TRBV5-1 and TRBJ1-2 provide the parts outside the CDR3, is KAGVTQTPRYLIKTRGQQVTLSCSPISGHRSVSWYQQTPGQGLQFLFEYFSETQRNKGNFPGRFSGRQFSNSRSEMNVSTLELGDSALYLCASSWNQGAMDGYTFGSGTRLTVV.

This rearrangement joins TRBV24-1 to TRBJ2-1; possibly TRBD2 for D (6 bases). Germline-derived CDR1 and CDR2 are KGHDR and SFDVKD. Deletions cut 2 bases from V and 1 base from J, with 11 bases between. CDR3 length: 16 residues. CDR3 sequence: CATSDYGGRSYNEQFF. The CDR3 nucleotides are TGTGCCACCAGTGATTACGGGGGTCGTTCCTACAATGAGCAGTTCTTC.

The chain couples TRBV4-3 to TRBJ1-2; tentatively, D is TRBD1 (6 bases). V was pared by 5 bases and J by 8 bases, with 21 bases between. The CDR3 consists of 15 residues. CDR1 is LGHNA, CDR2 YSLEER, per germline. CDR3 residues: CASSIGGGGSAGYTF. The CDR3, as DNA: TGCGCCAGCAGCATCGGGGGCGGGGGGAGCGCAGGCTACACCTTC.

The chain combines TRBV7-9 with TRBJ2-5; TRBD1 agrees at 8 bases. The CDR3 has 16 residues. Losses at the gene ends were 4 bases for V and 3 bases for J; bases not matched to a gene: 10. CDR1 is SEHNR, CDR2 FQNEAQ, per germline (reference sequence). The CDR3 region is CASSSYTGTGEETQYF. As DNA, the CDR3 is TGTGCCAGCAGCTCTTACACCGGGACAGGAGAAGAGACCCAGTACTTC. Full variable domain (outside the CDR3, taken from reference TRBV7-9 and TRBJ2-5): DTGVSQNPRHKITKRGQNVTFRCDPISEHNRLYWYRQTLGQGPEFLTYFQNEAQLEKSRLLSDRFSAERPKGSFSTLEIQRTEQGDSAMYLCASSSYTGTGEETQYFGPGTRLLVL.

The gene calls are TRBV27 and TRBJ1-2, with TRBD1 matching over 12 bases. V was clipped by 5 bases and J by 3 bases; unmatched bases: 7. Germline CDR1 reads MNHEY; CDR2 reads SMNVEV (reference sequence). The CDR3 contains 16 residues. In DNA form, the CDR3 reads TGTGCCAGCAGTCCCACGGGACAGGGGGCCGACTATGGCTACACCTTC. Protein sequence: CASSPTGQGADYGYTF.

A few counts support this clone. The V gene is TRBV4-2, the J gene TRBJ2-1; 12 nucleotides agree with TRBD2. The CDR3 contains 14 residues. Trimming removed 8 bases from V and 10 bases from J; junction bases left unmatched: 9. In germline, CDR1 is LGHNA, CDR2 YNFKEQ. This chain's CDR3 is CASRTSGAGKEQFF. The CDR3 nucleotides are TGTGCCAGCCGGACTAGCGGGGCCGGGAAGGAGCAGTTCTTC.

The V call is TRBV18, the J call TRBJ2-1; 7 nucleotides line up with TRBD1. The germline V gene has CDR1 KGHSH and CDR2 LQKENI. With 4 bases clipped from V and 6 bases from J, the junction kept 9 bases outside the gene matches. CDR3 length equals 15 residues. The chain's CDR3 is CASSREQGSINEQFF. For the CDR3, the DNA is TGTGCCAGCTCACGCGAACAGGGGTCTATCAATGAGCAGTTCTTC.

This chain uses TRBV4-3 with TRBJ1-2; D not resolved. This CDR3 is 15 amino acids long. Germline V gives CDR1 LGHNA, CDR2 YSLEER. V dropped 0 bases and J dropped 4 bases, with 12 bases sitting between them. The CDR3 DNA is TGCGCCAGCAGCCAAGATATGGAGGAATCCTATGGCTACACCTTC. It specifies CASSQDMEESYGYTF.

This clone was picked up one time. The chain recombines TRBV28 with TRBJ2-5; D is perhaps TRBD1 (6 bases). CDR3 length equals 14 residues. Germline CDR1 MDHEN, CDR2 SYDVKM. The germline V and J ends were trimmed by 3 bases and 5 bases, with 13 bases remaining between them. DNA of the CDR3: TGTGCCAGCAGTTTCCCAGGGGCCCGGGAGACCCAGTACTTC. Translating it yields CASSFPGARETQYF.

The chain joins TRBV24-1 to TRBJ1-2, with 8 bases lining up with TRBD1. J lost 8 bases, V lost 5 bases, and 9 bases had no gene match. Germline V gives CDR1 KGHDR, CDR2 SFDVKD. The CDR3 has 14 residues. This CDR3 reads CATSGPGGPPGYTF. The CDR3 DNA follows: TGTGCCACCAGTGGGCCAGGGGGCCCTCCGGGCTACACCTTC.